This T cell receptor (beta chain) was identified during a study of OX40 agonist ivuxolimab in advanced cancers. Study in general: A diagnosis of hepatocellular carcinoma, melanoma, renal cell or head and neck cancer was present in dose-escalation patients. Prior checkpoint blockade (anti-PD-1, anti-PD-L1 or anti-CTLA-4) was permitted; roughly 40% had it. Study outcomes and limitations: Clonal expansion in partial responders at 0.1-3.0 mg/kg ranked among the lowest. The study did not work out the antigen specificity of the expanded peripheral T cells.

The method was immunoSEQ multiplex PCR; TCRdb's version includes in-frame clones alone and lacks a portion of them. The sample lists tens of thousands of clones, roughly 84% occurring once. On this clone itself: The antigen remains unidentified.

V was shortened by 4 bases and J by 3 bases, with 12 bases between the two germline ends. The CDR3 totals 14 residues. The germline gives CDR1 SEHNR, CDR2 FQNEAQ (reference sequence). The chain employs TRBV7-9 and TRBJ2-5, with D possibly called TRBD1 or TRBD2 (5 bases each). Material: CD4+ or CD8+ T cells sorted from blood, obtained in a trial of the OX40 agonist ivuxolimab. The receptor's source is an adult with an advanced solid tumor such as melanoma, head and neck, liver or kidney cancer. CDR3 nucleotides: TGTGCCAGCAGCTCCGCTAGGGACGAAGAGACCCAGTACTTC. It codes for CASSSARDEETQYF.